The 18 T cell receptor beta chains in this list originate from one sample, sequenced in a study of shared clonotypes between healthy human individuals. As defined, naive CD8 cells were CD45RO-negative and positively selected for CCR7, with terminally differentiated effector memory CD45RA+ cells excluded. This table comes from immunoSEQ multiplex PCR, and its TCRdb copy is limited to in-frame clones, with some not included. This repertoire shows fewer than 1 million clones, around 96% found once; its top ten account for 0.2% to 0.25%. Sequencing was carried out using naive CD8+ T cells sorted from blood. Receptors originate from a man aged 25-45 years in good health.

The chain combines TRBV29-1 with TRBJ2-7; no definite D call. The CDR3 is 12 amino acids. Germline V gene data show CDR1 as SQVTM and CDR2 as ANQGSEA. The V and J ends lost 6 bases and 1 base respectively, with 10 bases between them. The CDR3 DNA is TGCAGCGTGTCGGATAGTTCCTACGAGCAGTACTTC. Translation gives CSVSDSSYEQYF.

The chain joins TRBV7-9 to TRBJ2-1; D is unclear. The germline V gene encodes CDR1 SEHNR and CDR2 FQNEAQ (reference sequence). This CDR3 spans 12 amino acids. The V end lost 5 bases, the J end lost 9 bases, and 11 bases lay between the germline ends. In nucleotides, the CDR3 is TGTGCCAGCAGCATGTCGTTTGCTGAGCAGTTCTTC. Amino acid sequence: CASSMSFAEQFF. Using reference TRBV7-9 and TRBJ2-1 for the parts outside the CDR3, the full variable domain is DTGVSQNPRHKITKRGQNVTFRCDPISEHNRLYWYRQTLGQGPEFLTYFQNEAQLEKSRLLSDRFSAERPKGSFSTLEIQRTEQGDSAMYLCASSMSFAEQFFGPGTRLTVL.

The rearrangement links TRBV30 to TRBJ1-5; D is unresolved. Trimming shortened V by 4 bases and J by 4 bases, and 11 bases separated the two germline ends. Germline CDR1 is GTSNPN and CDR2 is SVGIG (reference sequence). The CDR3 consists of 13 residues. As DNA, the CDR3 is TGTGCCTGGACAGGTGAAGGGAATCAGCCCCAGCATTTT. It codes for CAWTGEGNQPQHF. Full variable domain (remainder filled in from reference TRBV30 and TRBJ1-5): SQTIHQWPATLVQPVGSPLSLECTVEGTSNPNLYWYRQAAGRGLQLLFYSVGIGQISSEVPQNLSASRPQDRQFILSSKKLLLSDSGFYLCAWTGEGNQPQHFGDGTRLSIL.

CDR3 region: CASSSGEREFEQFF. The CDR3, as DNA: TGTGCCAGCAGCTCCGGCGAGCGGGAGTTTGAGCAGTTCTTC. The chain has TRBV9 and TRBJ2-1, with 8 bases identical to TRBD2. With 4 bases clipped from V and 9 bases from J, the junction kept 9 bases outside the gene matches. Germline V gene data show CDR1 as SGDLS and CDR2 as YYNGEE. This CDR3 comprises 14 residues.

CDR3 DNA: TGTGCCAGCAGCTTAGCGTCGGGGAACAGCAATCAGCCCCAGCATTTT. Amino acids: CASSLASGNSNQPQHF. The chain couples TRBV7-9 to TRBJ1-5; D remains unclear. The CDR3 has 16 amino acids. Germline assignment: CDR1 SEHNR and CDR2 FQNEAQ (reference sequence). Trimming took off 0 bases at V and 1 base at J, with 10 bases between the two ends.

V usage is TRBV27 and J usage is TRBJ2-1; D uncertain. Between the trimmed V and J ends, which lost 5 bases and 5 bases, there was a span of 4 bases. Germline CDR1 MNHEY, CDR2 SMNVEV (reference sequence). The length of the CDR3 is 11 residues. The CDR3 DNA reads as TGTGCCAGCAGTATAAACAATGAGCAGTTCTTC. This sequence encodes CASSINNEQFF.

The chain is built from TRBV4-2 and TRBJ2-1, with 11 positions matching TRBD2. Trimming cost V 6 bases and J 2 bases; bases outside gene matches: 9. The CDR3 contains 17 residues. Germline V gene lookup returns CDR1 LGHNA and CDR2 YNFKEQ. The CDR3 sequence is CASSLSLAGVPYNEQFF. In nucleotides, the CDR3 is TGTGCCAGCAGTCTATCACTAGCGGGAGTACCCTACAATGAGCAGTTCTTC.

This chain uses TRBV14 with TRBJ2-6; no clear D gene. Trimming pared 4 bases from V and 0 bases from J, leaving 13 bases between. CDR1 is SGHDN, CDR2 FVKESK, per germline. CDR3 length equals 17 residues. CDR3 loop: CASSPFNTLSGANVLTF. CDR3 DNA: TGTGCCAGCAGCCCATTTAACACCCTCTCTGGGGCCAACGTCCTGACTTTC.

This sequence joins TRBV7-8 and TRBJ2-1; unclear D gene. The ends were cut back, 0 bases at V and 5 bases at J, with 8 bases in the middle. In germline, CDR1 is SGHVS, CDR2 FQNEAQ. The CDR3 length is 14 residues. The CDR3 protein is CASSLALADNEQFF. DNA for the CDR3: TGTGCCAGCAGCTTAGCGCTCGCTGACAATGAGCAGTTCTTC.

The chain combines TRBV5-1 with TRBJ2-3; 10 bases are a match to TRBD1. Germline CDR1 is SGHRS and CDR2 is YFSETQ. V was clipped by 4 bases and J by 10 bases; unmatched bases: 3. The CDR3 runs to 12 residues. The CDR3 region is CASSLGTGAQYF. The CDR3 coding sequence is TGCGCCAGCAGCCTCGGGACAGGGGCGCAGTATTTT.

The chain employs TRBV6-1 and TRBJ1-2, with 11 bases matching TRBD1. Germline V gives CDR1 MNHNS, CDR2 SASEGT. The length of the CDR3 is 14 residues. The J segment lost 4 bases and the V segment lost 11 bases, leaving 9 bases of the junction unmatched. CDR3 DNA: TGTGCCGGGCGGGGACAGGGGGAGGGCTATGGCTACACCTTC. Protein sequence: CAGRGQGEGYGYTF.

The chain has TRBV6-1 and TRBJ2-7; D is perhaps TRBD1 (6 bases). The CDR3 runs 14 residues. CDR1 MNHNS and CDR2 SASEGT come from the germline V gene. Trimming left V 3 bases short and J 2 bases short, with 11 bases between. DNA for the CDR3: TGTGCCAGCAGTGAGTTTAGGGGGACCTACGAGCAGTACTTC. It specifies CASSEFRGTYEQYF.

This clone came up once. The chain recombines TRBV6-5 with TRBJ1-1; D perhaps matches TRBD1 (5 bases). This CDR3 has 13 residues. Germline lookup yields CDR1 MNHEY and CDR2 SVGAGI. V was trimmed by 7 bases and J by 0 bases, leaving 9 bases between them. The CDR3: CASTRGVNTEAFF. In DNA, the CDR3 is TGTGCCAGCACTAGGGGCGTGAACACTGAAGCTTTCTTT.

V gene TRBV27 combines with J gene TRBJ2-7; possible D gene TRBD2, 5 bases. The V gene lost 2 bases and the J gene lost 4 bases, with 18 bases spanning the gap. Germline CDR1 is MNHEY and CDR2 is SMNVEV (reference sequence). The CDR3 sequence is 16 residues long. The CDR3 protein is CASSLTPSGRGYEQYF. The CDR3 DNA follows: TGTGCCAGCAGTTTAACCCCGTCCGGGCGCGGGTACGAGCAGTACTTC.

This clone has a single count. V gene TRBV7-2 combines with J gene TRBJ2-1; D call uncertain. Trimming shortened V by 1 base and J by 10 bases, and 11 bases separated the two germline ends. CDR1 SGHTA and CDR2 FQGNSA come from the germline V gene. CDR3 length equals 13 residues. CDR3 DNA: TGTGCCAGCAGCTTAGTCCGTAATCGCGAGCAGTTCTTC. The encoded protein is CASSLVRNREQFF.

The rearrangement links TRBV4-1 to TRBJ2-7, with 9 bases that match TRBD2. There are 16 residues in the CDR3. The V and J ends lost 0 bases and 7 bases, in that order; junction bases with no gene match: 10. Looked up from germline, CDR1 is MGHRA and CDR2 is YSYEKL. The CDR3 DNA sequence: TGCGCCAGCAGCCAAGATGTGGCTAGCGGGGCCTGGGAGCAGTACTTC. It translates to CASSQDVASGAWEQYF.

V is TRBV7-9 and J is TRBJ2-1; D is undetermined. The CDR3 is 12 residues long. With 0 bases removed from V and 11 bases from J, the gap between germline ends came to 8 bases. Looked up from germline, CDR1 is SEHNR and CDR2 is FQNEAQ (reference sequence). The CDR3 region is CASSLASSQQFF. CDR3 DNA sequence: TGTGCCAGCAGCTTAGCCAGCAGTCAGCAGTTCTTC.

The CDR3 sequence: CASSFLSVTDTQYF. CDR3 bases: TGTGCCAGCAGTTTTCTCTCCGTAACAGATACGCAGTATTTT. The V call is TRBV27, the J call TRBJ2-3; D is uncertain. CDR1 MNHEY and CDR2 SMNVEV come from the germline V gene (reference sequence). Trimming cost V 3 bases and J 3 bases, with 10 bases left between them. CDR3 size: 14 residues.